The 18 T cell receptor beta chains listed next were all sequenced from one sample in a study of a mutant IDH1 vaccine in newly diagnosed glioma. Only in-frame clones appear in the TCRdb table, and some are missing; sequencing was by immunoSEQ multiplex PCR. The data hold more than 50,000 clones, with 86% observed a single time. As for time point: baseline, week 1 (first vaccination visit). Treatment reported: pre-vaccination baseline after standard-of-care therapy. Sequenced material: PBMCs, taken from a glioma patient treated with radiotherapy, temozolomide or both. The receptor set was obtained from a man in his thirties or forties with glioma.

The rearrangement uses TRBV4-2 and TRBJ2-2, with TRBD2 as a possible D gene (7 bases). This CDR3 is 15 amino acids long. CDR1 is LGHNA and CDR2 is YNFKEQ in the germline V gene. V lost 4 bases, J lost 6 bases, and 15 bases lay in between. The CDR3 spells CASSLGGPVAGELFF. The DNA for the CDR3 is TGTGCCAGCAGCCTCGGGGGGCCCGTGGCCGGGGAGCTGTTTTTT.

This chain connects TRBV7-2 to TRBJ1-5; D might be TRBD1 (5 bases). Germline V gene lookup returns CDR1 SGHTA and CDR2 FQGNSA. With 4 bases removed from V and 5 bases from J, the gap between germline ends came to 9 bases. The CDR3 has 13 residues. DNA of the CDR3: TGTGCCAGCAGCTCCTGGGGGGATCAGCCCCAGCATTTT. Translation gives CASSSWGDQPQHF. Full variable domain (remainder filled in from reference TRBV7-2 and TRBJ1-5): GAGVSQSPSNKVTEKGKDVELRCDPISGHTALYWYRQSLGQGLEFLIYFQGNSAPDKSGLPSDRFSAERTGGSVSTLTIQRTQQEDSAVYLCASSSWGDQPQHFGDGTRLSIL.

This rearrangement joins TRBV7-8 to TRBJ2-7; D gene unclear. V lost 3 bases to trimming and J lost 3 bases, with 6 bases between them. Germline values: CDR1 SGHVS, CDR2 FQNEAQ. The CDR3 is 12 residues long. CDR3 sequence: CASSFYYYEQYF. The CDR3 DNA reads TGTGCCAGCAGCTTTTATTACTACGAGCAGTACTTC.

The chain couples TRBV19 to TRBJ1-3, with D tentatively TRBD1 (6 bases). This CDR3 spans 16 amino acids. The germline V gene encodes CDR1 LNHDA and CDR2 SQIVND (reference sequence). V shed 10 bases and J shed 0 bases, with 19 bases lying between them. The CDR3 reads CATDAGATLSGNTIYF. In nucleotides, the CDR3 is TGTGCCACCGACGCAGGGGCGACCCTCTCTGGAAACACCATATATTTT.

The CDR3 DNA reads TGTGCCAGCAGCTTTAGACAGGGTCTTAATTCACCCCTCCACTTT. Encoded protein: CASSFRQGLNSPLHF. The chain carries TRBV7-6 and TRBJ1-6; 7 positions match TRBD1. This CDR3 region has 15 residues. The J segment lost 6 bases and the V segment lost 3 bases, leaving 5 bases of the junction unmatched. Germline V gene sequence: CDR1 SGHVS, CDR2 FNYEAQ.

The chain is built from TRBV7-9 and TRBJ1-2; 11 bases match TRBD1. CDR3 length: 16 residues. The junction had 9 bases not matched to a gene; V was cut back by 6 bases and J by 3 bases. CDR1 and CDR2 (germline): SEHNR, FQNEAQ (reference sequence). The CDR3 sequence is CASRKSLGQGDYGYTF. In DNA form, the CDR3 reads TGTGCCAGCAGAAAAAGCCTGGGACAGGGGGACTATGGCTACACCTTC.

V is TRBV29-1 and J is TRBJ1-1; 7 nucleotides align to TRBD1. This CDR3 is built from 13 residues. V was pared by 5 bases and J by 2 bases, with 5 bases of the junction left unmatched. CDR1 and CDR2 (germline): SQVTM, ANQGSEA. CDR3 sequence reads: CSVSRTGNTEAFF. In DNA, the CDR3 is TGCAGCGTTTCCAGGACAGGCAACACTGAAGCTTTCTTT.

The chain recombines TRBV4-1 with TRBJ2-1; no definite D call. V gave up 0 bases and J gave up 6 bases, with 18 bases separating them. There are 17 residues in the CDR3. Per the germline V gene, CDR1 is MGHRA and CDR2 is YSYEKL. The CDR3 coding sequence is TGCGCCAGCAGCCAAGATCTCGGCAGTGGGGTCGGCAATGAGCAGTTCTTC. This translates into CASSQDLGSGVGNEQFF.

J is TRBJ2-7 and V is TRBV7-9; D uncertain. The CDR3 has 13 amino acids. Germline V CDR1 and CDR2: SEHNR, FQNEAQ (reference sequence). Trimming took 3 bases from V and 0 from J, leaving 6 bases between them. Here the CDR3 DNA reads TGTGCCAGCAGCTTGGTCAGCTCCTACGAGCAGTACTTC. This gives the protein CASSLVSSYEQYF.

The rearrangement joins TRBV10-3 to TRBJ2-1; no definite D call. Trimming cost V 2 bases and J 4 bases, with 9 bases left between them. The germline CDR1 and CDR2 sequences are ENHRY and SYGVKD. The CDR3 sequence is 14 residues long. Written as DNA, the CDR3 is TGTGCCATCAGTGAGGGGGTCAGGTACAATGAGCAGTTCTTC. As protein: CAISEGVRYNEQFF.

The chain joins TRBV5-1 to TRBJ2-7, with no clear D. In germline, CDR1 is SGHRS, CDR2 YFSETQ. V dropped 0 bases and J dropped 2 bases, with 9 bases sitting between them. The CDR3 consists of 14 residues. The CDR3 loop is CASSLGDNPYEQYF. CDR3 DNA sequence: TGCGCCAGCAGCTTGGGAGACAACCCCTACGAGCAGTACTTC.

CDR3 bases: TGTGCCAGCAGCCGGTCCTCCTATGGCTACACCTTC. Protein sequence: CASSRSSYGYTF. The chain has TRBV28 and TRBJ1-2, with D uncertain. In germline, CDR1 is MDHEN, CDR2 SYDVKM. The V and J ends lost 6 bases and 4 bases respectively, with 9 bases between them. The CDR3 runs 12 residues.

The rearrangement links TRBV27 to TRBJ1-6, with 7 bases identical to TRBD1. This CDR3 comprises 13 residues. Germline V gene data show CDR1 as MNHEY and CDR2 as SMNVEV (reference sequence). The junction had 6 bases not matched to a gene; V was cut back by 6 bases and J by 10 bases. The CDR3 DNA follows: TGTGCCAGCAGCGGGACAGACGTGTCACCCCTCCACTTT. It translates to CASSGTDVSPLHF.

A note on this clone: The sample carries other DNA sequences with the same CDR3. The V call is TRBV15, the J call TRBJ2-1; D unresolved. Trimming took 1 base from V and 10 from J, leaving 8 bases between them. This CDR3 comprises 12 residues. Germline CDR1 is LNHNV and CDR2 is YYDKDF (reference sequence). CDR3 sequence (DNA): TGTGCCACCAGCAGAGGCCTACAGGAGCAGTTCTTC. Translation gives CATSRGLQEQFF.

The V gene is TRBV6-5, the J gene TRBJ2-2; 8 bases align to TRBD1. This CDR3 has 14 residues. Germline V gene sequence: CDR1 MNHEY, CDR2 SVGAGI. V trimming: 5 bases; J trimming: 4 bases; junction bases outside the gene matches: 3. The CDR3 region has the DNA TGTGCCAGCAGTCCCGGGACAGGCACCGGGGAGCTGTTTTTT. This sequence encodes CASSPGTGTGELFF.

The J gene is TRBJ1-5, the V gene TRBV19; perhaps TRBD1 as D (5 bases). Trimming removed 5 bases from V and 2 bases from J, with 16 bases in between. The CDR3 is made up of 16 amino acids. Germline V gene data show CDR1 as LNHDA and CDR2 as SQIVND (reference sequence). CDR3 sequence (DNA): TGTGCCAGTAGTTTCCGAGGGGACCGTGGCAATCAGCCCCAGCATTTT. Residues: CASSFRGDRGNQPQHF.

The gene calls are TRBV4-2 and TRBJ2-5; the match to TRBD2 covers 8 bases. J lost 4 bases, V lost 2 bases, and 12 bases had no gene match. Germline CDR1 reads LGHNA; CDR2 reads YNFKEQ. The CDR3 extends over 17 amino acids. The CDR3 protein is CASSQRGLASSAETQYF. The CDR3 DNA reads TGTGCCAGCAGCCAACGCGGACTAGCTTCGTCCGCAGAGACCCAGTACTTC.

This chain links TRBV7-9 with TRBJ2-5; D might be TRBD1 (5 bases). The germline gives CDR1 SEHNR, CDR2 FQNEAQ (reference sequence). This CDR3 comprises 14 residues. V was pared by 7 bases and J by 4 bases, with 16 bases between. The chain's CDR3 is CASTQRGTVETQYF. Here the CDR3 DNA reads TGTGCCAGCACCCAAAGGGGCACGGTAGAGACCCAGTACTTC. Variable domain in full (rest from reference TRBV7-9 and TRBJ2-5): DTGVSQNPRHKITKRGQNVTFRCDPISEHNRLYWYRQTLGQGPEFLTYFQNEAQLEKSRLLSDRFSAERPKGSFSTLEIQRTEQGDSAMYLCASTQRGTVETQYFGPGTRLLVL.